This TCR beta chain was recorded in a study of blood T cell repertoires in COVID-19 (dated by TCRdb to 2020 to 2022). Notes on the research overall: The collaborator samples originated in the United States, Italy and Spain and spanned the acute and convalescent phases of COVID-19. The sample metadata nearly always contained a de-identified subject ID, COVID-19 status, age in years and sex. Subjects who had been exposed to COVID-19, were actively infected with it, or had recovered from it provided the deeply sampled blood TCRbeta repertoires that made up the dataset. Where HLA class I and class II types were available, the types were taken from metadata supplied by the sample provider, not from assay-based typing. The repertoires were released in a freely available public database meant as a resource for research on the immune response to SARS-CoV-2. The samples were drawn from the first 160 participants of the ongoing ImmuneRACE study and from some 1,300 subjects provided by 6 global collaborators. The prospective study material was composed of cDNA or gDNA derived from T cells, B-cell-depleted T cells, or PBMCs.

V and J lose 2 bases and 4 bases, and a span of 14 bases separates them. Including the terminal cysteine and phenylalanine, the CDR3 comprises 15 residues. CDR3 DNA only is kept here, 45 bases in frame from base 1. CDR1 and CDR2 (LNHDA, SQIVND) derive from the germline V gene (reference sequence). Study-wide conclusions, independent of this receptor: The amount of clinical and demographic metadata varied by source and participant and was provided uncurated.

This clone was detected once. It has no known antigen specificity. The sample holds no much larger clone one base away, and base qualities are not on file. TCRbeta CDR3 regions were amplified from genomic DNA by means of the immunoSEQ Assay, a bias-controlled multiplex PCR. The authors processed their data as follows. The number of nucleated cells in each sample was estimated by amplification of reference gene primers within the assay. To quantify the absolute abundance of each unique TCRbeta CDR3 rearrangement, sequence reads were collapsed and filtered. For each sample, productive Simpson clonality was calculated as the square root of Simpson's diversity index across productive rearrangements. Sourced from immuneACCESS, this table was stored by TCRdb with only in-frame sequences that have V and J called. A share of the clones is absent; for the studies checked, an unresolved V gene accounts for under half, and the remainder has no known explanation. Clone size and the V and J calls come from that table; the DNA yielded D and trimming. For this sample there are some 96,000 clones; just over 90% appear just once. Jointly, the top ten make up 2.1% of the sample.

The collaborating institutions used their own protocols to collect whole blood in K2EDTA tubes. Collaborator samples were shipped for TCRbeta analysis as frozen whole blood, isolated PBMCs, or DNA extracted from either sample type. The sequencing input was peripheral blood. The TCR originated in a man over 45 with active COVID-19. The rearrangement joined TRBV19 to TRBJ1-2; no confident D gene assignment can be made. DNA sequence: TGTGCCAGTAGTATACTCCCAGGCCAAGGCTATGGCTACACCTTC. Translation gives CASSILPGQGYGYTF. Where the CDR3 stops, the reference TRBV19 and TRBJ1-2 genes take over; the full variable domain is DGGITQSPKYLFRKEGQNVTLSCEQNLNHDAMYWYRQDPGQGLRLIYYSQIVNDFQKGDIAEGYSVSREKKESFPLTVTSAQKNPTAFYLCASSILPGQGYGYTFGSGTRLTVV.